This T cell receptor (beta chain) was obtained from a study of identical twins' blood T cells. A remark on this clonotype: An end of the junction does not agree with germline; a read error may underlie this.

A single record per CDR3 protein comes from TCRdb applying MiXCR to the 5' RACE reads. The sample records roughly 380,000 distinct CDR3 sequences, more than 25% being singletons. Germline lookup yields CDR1 ENHRY and CDR2 SYGVKD. The CDR3 is 16 amino acids. The sequenced material came from PBMCs. This sequence was found in a woman aged 18 to 49 in good health. The chain combines TRBV10-3 with TRBJ1-2, with 8 positions matching TRBD1. The CDR3 sequence: CAIGTGQGGLSYGCTF. CDR3 in DNA: TGTGCCATCGGTACTGGACAGGGAGGTCTGAGCTATGGCTGCACCTTC.